This passage covers 22 T cell receptor beta chains from one sample sequenced in a study of Tregs in tolerant kidney transplant recipients. Sequencing was performed with immunoSEQ multiplex PCR; in TCRdb, only in-frame clones are kept and a portion is missing. Seen here are a few thousand clones, 75% to 90% observed once, and the top ten hold approximately 1.7%. Sequences were derived from Tregs from blood, sampled before the transplant. All receptors derive from a human donor who received a combined kidney and bone marrow transplant.

This rearrangement joins TRBV6-5 to TRBJ1-1, with D uncertain. The germline CDR1 and CDR2 sequences are MNHEY and SVGAGI. Trimming cost V 5 bases and J 3 bases, with 13 bases left between them. This CDR3 region has 14 residues. CDR3: CASSPLTGYTEAFF. The DNA for the CDR3 is TGTGCCAGCAGTCCCCTAACGGGGTACACTGAAGCTTTCTTT.

The chain joins TRBV2 to TRBJ1-2, with 7 bases aligning to TRBD1. This CDR3 has 13 amino acids. Losses at the gene ends were 4 bases for V and 7 bases for J; bases not matched to a gene: 6. CDR1 and CDR2 (germline): SNHLY, FYNNEI. Written as DNA, the CDR3 is TGTGCCAGCAGTGGGGGCTACAGGGGTGGCTACACCTTC. It is translated as CASSGGYRGGYTF.

The chain is built from TRBV14 and TRBJ2-7, with 8 positions matching TRBD2. The CDR3 runs 17 residues. The V gene's germline CDR1 is SGHDN and CDR2 FVKESK. V trimming: 4 bases; J trimming: 4 bases; junction bases outside the gene matches: 15. CDR3 DNA: TGTGCCAGCAGCCCCCGATACCCGGGACTAGGGGGTTACGAGCAGTACTTC. Residues: CASSPRYPGLGGYEQYF.

The V gene is TRBV4-1, the J gene TRBJ2-1; 14 positions match TRBD2. Germline values: CDR1 MGHRA, CDR2 YSYEKL. The V and J ends lost 4 bases and 9 bases, in that order; junction bases with no gene match: 5. This CDR3 region has 15 residues. This CDR3 is CASSLGTSGRLEQFF. CDR3 bases: TGCGCCAGCAGCCTGGGGACTAGCGGGAGACTTGAGCAGTTCTTC.

V and J are TRBV28 and TRBJ2-3, with D hard to call. Deletions cut 10 bases from V and 1 base from J, with 12 bases between. The CDR3 consists of 13 residues. Germline CDR1 and CDR2: MDHEN and SYDVKM. CDR3 bases: TGTGCCATATTCTCTTCAGGCACAGATACGCAGTATTTT. It is translated as CAIFSSGTDTQYF.

The V and J genes are TRBV7-2 and TRBJ2-1; TRBD2 aligns across 11 bases. Losses at the gene ends were 5 bases for V and 4 bases for J; bases not matched to a gene: 4. Germline V CDR1 and CDR2: SGHTA, FQGNSA. The CDR3 consists of 15 residues. The CDR3 loop reads CASSPGLAEYNEQFF. CDR3 DNA sequence: TGTGCCAGCAGCCCGGGACTAGCGGAATACAATGAGCAGTTCTTC.

The V and J genes are TRBV19 and TRBJ1-5, with 9 bases lining up with TRBD1. CDR3 length: 18 residues. The ends lost 5 bases at V and 0 bases at J; junction bases unmatched: 11. Germline CDR1 and CDR2: LNHDA and SQIVND (reference sequence). CDR3 amino acids: CASSPTGTGRNSNQPQHF. CDR3 bases: TGTGCCAGTAGTCCAACGGGGACAGGGAGAAATAGCAATCAGCCCCAGCATTTT.

The CDR3, as DNA: TGTGCCAGCAGCTCTCACGGGAGGGGGTACGAGCAGTACTTC. Translation gives CASSSHGRGYEQYF. The chain employs TRBV7-2 and TRBJ2-7; the match to TRBD2 covers 8 bases. Germline V gene sequence: CDR1 SGHTA, CDR2 FQGNSA. This CDR3 is built from 14 residues. V lost 4 bases to trimming and J lost 4 bases; unmatched junction nucleotides: 6.

The rearrangement uses TRBV10-3 and TRBJ2-1; TRBD2 aligns across 13 bases. The CDR3 loop spans 15 amino acids. CDR1 is ENHRY, CDR2 SYGVKD, per germline. V trimming: 8 bases; J trimming: 5 bases; junction bases outside the gene matches: 6. CDR3 amino acids: CAIAGLAGENNEQFF. In nucleotides, the CDR3 is TGTGCCATCGCCGGACTAGCGGGAGAAAACAATGAGCAGTTCTTC.

The chain uses TRBV30 and TRBJ2-2; D might be TRBD1 (6 bases). Germline V CDR1 and CDR2: GTSNPN, SVGIG (reference sequence). CDR3 length: 13 residues. Deletions cut 8 bases from V and 0 bases from J, with 10 bases between. The CDR3: CAGQSSNTGELFF. The CDR3 DNA is TGTGCCGGACAGAGCTCGAACACCGGGGAGCTGTTTTTT.

This clone was found once. The V call is TRBV10-3, the J call TRBJ2-5; TRBD1 matches at 9 bases. Germline V gene data show CDR1 as ENHRY and CDR2 as SYGVKD. The CDR3 sequence is 15 residues long. V shed 4 bases and J 5 bases; nucleotides not matched to a gene: 8. The CDR3 bases are TGTGCCATCAGTGCCGGACAGGGGCCGGAGGAGACCCAGTACTTC. It codes for CAISAGQGPEETQYF.

This clone was seen a single time. The genes are TRBV6-4 and TRBJ2-2, with TRBD1 identical over 9 bases. This CDR3 is 14 amino acids long. The junction had 4 bases not matched to a gene; V was cut back by 6 bases and J by 5 bases. Germline values: CDR1 MRHNA, CDR2 SNTAGT. The CDR3 DNA reads TGTGCCAGCAGACGGGACAGGGTAACCGGGGAGCTGTTTTTT. Protein product: CASRRDRVTGELFF.

The chain links TRBV5-4 to TRBJ1-1; maybe TRBD1 (5 bases). This CDR3 spans 17 amino acids. Trimming removed 4 bases from V and 0 bases from J, with 19 bases in between. Germline V CDR1 and CDR2: SGHNT, YYREEE (reference sequence). CDR3 protein: CASSPVDSFKVNTEAFF. The CDR3 DNA reads as TGTGCCAGCAGCCCGGTCGACAGTTTCAAAGTGAACACTGAAGCTTTCTTT. Supplemented by reference TRBV5-4 and TRBJ1-1, the full variable domain reads ETGVTQSPTHLIKTRGQQVTLRCSSQSGHNTVSWYQQALGQGPQFIFQYYREEENGRGNFPPRFSGLQFPNYSSELNVNALELDDSALYLCASSPVDSFKVNTEAFFGQGTRLTVV.

The CDR3 here is CASSFRGIAGNTIYF. The DNA of the CDR3 is TGTGCCAGCAGTTTCCGGGGTATAGCTGGAAACACCATATATTTT. This rearrangement joins TRBV28 to TRBJ1-3; D gene uncertain. The CDR3 consists of 15 residues. V dropped 3 bases and J dropped 2 bases, with 11 bases sitting between them. CDR1 and CDR2 from the germline V gene are MDHEN and SYDVKM. Looking up the rest from reference TRBV28 and TRBJ1-3 gives the full variable domain: DVKVTQSSRYLVKRTGEKVFLECVQDMDHENMFWYRQDPGLGLRLIYFSYDVKMKEKGDIPEGYSVSREKKERFSLILESASTNQTSMYLCASSFRGIAGNTIYFGEGSWLTVV.

The rearrangement uses TRBV30 and TRBJ1-3; D remains unclear. Germline V gene data show CDR1 as GTSNPN and CDR2 as SVGIG (reference sequence). V lost 4 bases and J 6 bases, leaving 16 bases between the germline ends. The CDR3 length is 14 residues. CDR3 coding DNA: TGTGCCTGGAACTTCAAGGGAGCGGAAAACACCATATATTTT. It yields the protein CAWNFKGAENTIYF.

V usage is TRBV19 and J usage is TRBJ2-7, with TRBD1 matching 7 bases. The germline gives CDR1 LNHDA, CDR2 SQIVND (reference sequence). Unmatched junction bases numbered 16, after V lost 6 bases and J lost 5 bases. There are 16 residues in the CDR3. In nucleotides, the CDR3 is TGTGCCAGTAGCCACTCCCACTTGACAGGGCCTCACGAGCAGTACTTC. It translates to CASSHSHLTGPHEQYF.

V is TRBV4-3 and J is TRBJ1-2, with TRBD1 identical over 10 bases. Germline-derived CDR1 and CDR2 are LGHNA and YSLEER. Germline trimming cut 4 bases from V and 9 bases from J; bases unmatched to any gene: 5. The CDR3 runs 13 residues. The DNA for the CDR3 is TGCGCCAGCAGCCTGGACAGGGGGGCTAGCTACACCTTC. Its translation: CASSLDRGASYTF.

The CDR3 here is CASSPLVLTNTGELFF. In DNA, the CDR3 is TGTGCCAGCTCACCATTGGTCCTAACGAACACCGGGGAGCTGTTTTTT. The J gene is TRBJ2-2, the V gene TRBV18; D not certain. V was trimmed by 2 bases and J by 0 bases, leaving 10 bases between them. This CDR3 spans 16 amino acids. Germline V gives CDR1 KGHSH, CDR2 LQKENI.

This chain joins TRBV15 and TRBJ1-1, with D hard to call. Trimming removed 1 base from V and 3 bases from J, with 6 bases in between. Germline lookup yields CDR1 LNHNV and CDR2 YYDKDF (reference sequence). This CDR3 is built from 13 residues. CDR3 sequence (DNA): TGTGCCACCAGCAGAGTCCGGGACACTGAAGCTTTCTTT. It is translated as CATSRVRDTEAFF.

This chain uses TRBV9 with TRBJ2-3; TRBD2 matches at 10 bases. Trimming at V came to 3 bases and at J to 6 bases, leaving 10 bases not matched to a gene. This CDR3 has 16 residues. Germline-derived CDR1 and CDR2 are SGDLS and YYNGEE. The CDR3 nucleotides are TGTGCCAGCAGCGCGGGACTAGCGAGTGGGGCGGATACGCAGTATTTT. This encodes CASSAGLASGADTQYF.

The rearrangement links TRBV7-2 to TRBJ1-5, with D unclear. The CDR3 runs 12 residues. V was pared by 2 bases and J by 7 bases, with 6 bases between. Germline V gene lookup returns CDR1 SGHTA and CDR2 FQGNSA. The CDR3 coding sequence is TGTGCCAGCAGCTTAATGGGCCAGCCCCAGCATTTT. The encoded protein is CASSLMGQPQHF.

This clone showed up just a few times. The V and J genes are TRBV30 and TRBJ1-2, with 9 bases matching TRBD1. This CDR3 region has 13 residues. J lost 5 bases, V lost 4 bases, and 5 bases had no gene match. Germline V lookup: CDR1 GTSNPN, CDR2 SVGIG (reference sequence). The CDR3 nucleotides are TGTGCCTGGATGGGGACAGGGCCATATGGCTACACCTTC. Translated: CAWMGTGPYGYTF.